What follows are 13 T cell receptor beta chains derived from one specimen sequenced in a study of shared clonotypes between healthy human individuals. The protocol was immunoSEQ multiplex PCR, while the TCRdb copy is restricted to in-frame clones and leaves out a portion. This sample has about a million clones, with 77% found just once. The sequencing input was memory CD4+ T cells from PBMCs. The subset denotes: CD45RA-negative fraction. Every receptor here comes from a man younger than 30 in good health. Some clones in this sample may be carry-over from other donors' samples.

J is TRBJ2-7 and V is TRBV28; perhaps TRBD1 as D (5 bases). Trimming took off 4 bases at V and 2 bases at J, with 12 bases between the two ends. Germline V lookup: CDR1 MDHEN, CDR2 SYDVKM. The CDR3 has 14 residues. CDR3 DNA sequence: TGTGCCAGCAGTTCTTTAGGGGCGACCTACGAGCAGTACTTC. It specifies CASSSLGATYEQYF.

The chain couples TRBV7-8 to TRBJ1-5; no firm D call. Between the trimmed V and J ends, which lost 2 bases and 6 bases, there was a span of 8 bases. From germline, CDR1 is SGHVS and CDR2 FQNEAQ. This CDR3 is built from 13 residues. The CDR3 is CASSLFQAQPQHF. CDR3 nucleotides: TGTGCCAGCAGCTTATTTCAAGCTCAGCCCCAGCATTTT. Based on the CDR3 plus reference TRBV7-8 and TRBJ1-5, the full variable domain is GAGVSQSPRYKVAKRGQDVALRCDPISGHVSLFWYQQALGQGPEFLTYFQNEAQLDKSGLPSDRFFAERPEGSVSTLKIQRTQQEDSAVYLCASSLFQAQPQHFGDGTRLSIL.

The chain joins TRBV5-1 to TRBJ2-3; 9 positions match TRBD1. Germline-derived CDR1 and CDR2 are SGHRS and YFSETQ. The CDR3 has 16 residues. V trimming: 1 base; J trimming: 3 bases; junction bases outside the gene matches: 6. The DNA of the CDR3 is TGCGCCAGCAGCTTGTTTTCGACAGGGGGTACAGATACGCAGTATTTT. It is translated as CASSLFSTGGTDTQYF.

This rearrangement joins TRBV5-1 to TRBJ2-1; D is perhaps TRBD1 or TRBD2 (5 bases each). Germline lookup yields CDR1 SGHRS and CDR2 YFSETQ. V was cut by 4 bases and J by 2 bases, with 13 bases left in between. The CDR3 is 15 residues long. CDR3: CASSLGTNAYNEQFF. In DNA form, the CDR3 reads TGCGCCAGCAGCCTAGGGACGAACGCCTACAATGAGCAGTTCTTC.

This clone has only a few counts. The rearrangement uses TRBV19 and TRBJ1-5, with D hard to call. With 0 bases removed from V and 11 bases from J, the gap between germline ends came to 11 bases. This CDR3 comprises 13 residues. Germline V CDR1 and CDR2: LNHDA, SQIVND (reference sequence). CDR3 sequence: CASSIDRLRAQHF. In DNA, the CDR3 is TGTGCCAGTAGTATAGACAGGCTTCGGGCCCAGCATTTT.

The chain couples TRBV2 to TRBJ1-3; D is undetermined. Germline V lookup: CDR1 SNHLY, CDR2 FYNNEI. The CDR3 has 17 residues. The V and J ends lost 4 bases and 1 base respectively, with 17 bases between them. The CDR3 here is CASSVAGAAGSGNTIYF. CDR3 sequence (DNA): TGTGCCAGCAGTGTGGCGGGTGCAGCAGGTTCTGGAAACACCATATATTTT.

Comment on this clone: This sample also contains other DNA sequences that code for the same CDR3. This chain links TRBV28 with TRBJ1-4; D is uncertain. From germline, CDR1 is MDHEN and CDR2 SYDVKM. V lost 1 base, J lost 8 bases, and 5 bases lay in between. This CDR3 comprises 12 residues. DNA for the CDR3: TGTGCCAGCAGTTTATCGGGCGAAAAACTGTTTTTT. It is translated as CASSLSGEKLFF.

This rearrangement joins TRBV7-8 to TRBJ1-2, with D hard to call. In germline, CDR1 is SGHVS, CDR2 FQNEAQ. The CDR3 extends over 13 amino acids. V was trimmed by 5 bases and J by 10 bases, leaving 17 bases between them. CDR3 sequence (DNA): TGTGCCAGCAGCCCACGACATTGGCAGGACTACACCTTC. It translates to CASSPRHWQDYTF.

In this sample, this clone turned up a few times. This sequence joins TRBV5-1 and TRBJ2-5, with 7 bases that match TRBD2. The length of the CDR3 is 15 residues. V was pared by 0 bases and J by 5 bases, with 7 bases of the junction left unmatched. Germline V lookup: CDR1 SGHRS, CDR2 YFSETQ. CDR3 coding DNA: TGCGCCAGCAGCTTGGGGGAGGGCCAGAGGGAGACCCAGTACTTC. Translation: CASSLGEGQRETQYF. Combining the CDR3 with reference TRBV5-1 and TRBJ2-5 gives the whole variable domain KAGVTQTPRYLIKTRGQQVTLSCSPISGHRSVSWYQQTPGQGLQFLFEYFSETQRNKGNFPGRFSGRQFSNSRSEMNVSTLELGDSALYLCASSLGEGQRETQYFGPGTRLLVL.

V and J are TRBV18 and TRBJ1-4; D call uncertain. This CDR3 is 17 amino acids long. The V gene lost 2 bases and the J gene lost 7 bases, with 20 bases spanning the gap. Per germline, CDR1 KGHSH and CDR2 LQKENI. The CDR3 protein is CASSPLVTEGVSEKLFF. CDR3 in DNA: TGTGCCAGCTCACCATTGGTTACTGAGGGTGTATCTGAAAAACTGTTTTTT.

The chain employs TRBV4-1 and TRBJ1-1; no firm D call. The germline V and J ends were trimmed by 0 bases and 3 bases, with 11 bases remaining between them. Per germline, CDR1 MGHRA and CDR2 YSYEKL. CDR3 length: 15 residues. The CDR3, as DNA: TGCGCCAGCAGCCAAGATAAGGAAACGGACACTGAAGCTTTCTTT. This translates into CASSQDKETDTEAFF.

With respect to this clone: One junction end does not reproduce the germline sequence, and a read error may be involved. V usage is TRBV28 and J usage is TRBJ1-1, with D possibly TRBD1 on 5 matching bases. The CDR3 loop spans 13 amino acids. Looked up from germline, CDR1 is MDHEN and CDR2 is SYDVKM. The CDR3, as DNA: TGTGCCAGCAGTCCCCCCGGGGGAACTGGAGCTTTCTTT. Translation: CASSPPGGTGAFF.

V gene TRBV7-3 combines with J gene TRBJ1-1; D unclear. The V and J ends lost 5 bases and 3 bases respectively, with 22 bases between them. This CDR3 region has 17 residues. Germline loops: CDR1 SGHTA, CDR2 FQGTGA. The CDR3 bases are TGTGCCAGCAGCCCCCGGGGAGGTCCGGGAGGTCACACTGAAGCTTTCTTT. Its protein is CASSPRGGPGGHTEAFF.